The following is a T cell receptor (beta chain) sequence with its context. Healthy controls were blood donor buffy coats. This record comes from a study of STAT5B mutations in CD4+ large granular lymphocyte leukemia. Study-level background: Among healthy donors, a particular HLA allele went with more CDR3 'QG' motifs.

The repertoire was sequenced with immunoSEQ multiplex PCR; TCRdb's copy has only in-frame clones and lacks some. The data show fewer than 45,000 clones, approximately 88% seen once. The germline V gene has CDR1 MGHRA and CDR2 YSYEKL. V lost 1 base, J lost 5 bases, and 20 bases lay in between. The CDR3 consists of 17 residues. The V and J genes are TRBV4-1 and TRBJ1-2; D might be TRBD1 (5 bases). The sample taken for sequencing was CD4+ T cells from blood buffy coats. This receptor was obtained from a human donor in good health. CDR3: CASSQATVQDVGYGYTF. The CDR3 DNA reads as TGCGCCAGCAGCCAAGCAACCGTACAGGACGTAGGGTATGGCTACACCTTC.